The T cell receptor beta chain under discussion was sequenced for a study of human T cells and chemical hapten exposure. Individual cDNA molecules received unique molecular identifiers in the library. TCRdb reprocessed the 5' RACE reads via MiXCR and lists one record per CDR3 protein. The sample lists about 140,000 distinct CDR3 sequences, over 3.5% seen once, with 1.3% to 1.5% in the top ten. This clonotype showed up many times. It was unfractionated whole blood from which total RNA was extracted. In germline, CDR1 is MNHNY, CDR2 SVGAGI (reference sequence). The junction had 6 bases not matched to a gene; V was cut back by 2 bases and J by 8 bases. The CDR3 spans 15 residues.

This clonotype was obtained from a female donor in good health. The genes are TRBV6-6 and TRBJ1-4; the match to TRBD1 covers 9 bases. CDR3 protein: CASSYTGTGLEKLFF. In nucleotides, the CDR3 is TGTGCCAGCAGTTACACCGGGACAGGGCTCGAAAAACTGTTTTTT.